Listed below are T cell receptor beta chains from one sample, sequenced in a study of blood T cell repertoires in COVID-19. Some clones are missing from TCRdb's copy, which holds only in-frame ones; the method was immunoSEQ multiplex PCR. The table shows some 52,000 clones, with 90% occurring only once. What was sequenced was peripheral blood. These receptors were collected from a human donor in a cohort sampled during active COVID-19. The CDR3 runs from the conserved cysteine through the conserved F or W. A D gene is named only where the DNA matches it firmly.

J gene: TRBJ1-2
V gene: TRBV6-5
D gene: .
CDR3 length: 15
CDR3 DNA: TGTGCCAGCAGCCGGCCCTCGGTTGGACAGCGCGGCTACACCTTC
CDR3 protein: CASSRPSVGQRGYTF

J gene: TRBJ2-3
V gene: TRBV9
D gene: TRBD1
CDR3 length: 17
CDR3 DNA: TGTGCCAGCAGCGTAGAGGGGGGGACAGGGCACACAGATACGCAGTATTTT
CDR3 protein: CASSVEGGTGHTDTQYF

J gene: TRBJ1-2
V gene: TRBV29-1
D gene: .
CDR3 length: 13
CDR3 DNA: TGCAGCGCCTGGACTGCTTTGCGCTATGGCTACACCTTC
CDR3 protein: CSAWTALRYGYTF

J gene: TRBJ1-5
V gene: TRBV27
D gene: .
CDR3 length: 14
CDR3 DNA: TGTGCCAGCAGCCATTCAATGGGAGGCCAGCCCCAGCATTTT
CDR3 protein: CASSHSMGGQPQHF

J gene: TRBJ2-5
V gene: TRBV18
D gene: .
CDR3 length: 14
CDR3 DNA: TGTGCCAGCTCACCACTAGGGGCAAGTGAGACCCAGTACTTC
CDR3 protein: CASSPLGASETQYF

J gene: TRBJ2-1
V gene: TRBV7-2
D gene: TRBD2
CDR3 length: 19
CDR3 DNA: TGTGCCAGCAGCTTAATCGGTTCGCTAGCGGGAACGTCCTACAATGAGCAGTTCTTC
CDR3 protein: CASSLIGSLAGTSYNEQFF

J gene: TRBJ1-2
V gene: TRBV28
D gene: .
CDR3 length: 15
CDR3 DNA: TGTGCCAGCACCTTAGGGGGTACAAATACTTATGGCTACACCTTC
CDR3 protein: CASTLGGTNTYGYTF

J gene: TRBJ2-5
V gene: TRBV10-3
D gene: .
CDR3 length: 13
CDR3 DNA: TGTGCCATCAGTTTTGGGCAGCGGGAGACCCAGTACTTC
CDR3 protein: CAISFGQRETQYF

J gene: TRBJ1-5
V gene: TRBV18
D gene: .
CDR3 length: 15
CDR3 DNA: TGTGCCAGCTCACCAGGGCGCATTGACAATCAGCCCCAGCATTTT
CDR3 protein: CASSPGRIDNQPQHF

J gene: TRBJ2-1
V gene: TRBV5-1
D gene: .
CDR3 length: 15
CDR3 DNA: TGCGCCAGCAGCTTGCGGGAGAGCTCCTACAATGAGCAGTTCTTC
CDR3 protein: CASSLRESSYNEQFF

J gene: TRBJ2-3
V gene: TRBV4-1
D gene: TRBD2
CDR3 length: 17
CDR3 DNA: TGCGCCAGCAGCCAAGTAGCTAGCGGGAGTGGGTCAGATACGCAGTATTTT
CDR3 protein: CASSQVASGSGSDTQYF

J gene: TRBJ1-3
V gene: TRBV7-6
D gene: TRBD1
CDR3 length: 16
CDR3 DNA: TGTGCCAGCAGCCTGGGGACAGGCATCTCTGGAAACACCATATATTTT
CDR3 protein: CASSLGTGISGNTIYF

J gene: TRBJ2-7
V gene: TRBV11-2
D gene: .
CDR3 length: 14
CDR3 DNA: TGTGCCAGCACCCGACGGAGGGGTAGGCACGAGCAGTACTTC
CDR3 protein: CASTRRRGRHEQYF

J gene: TRBJ1-2
V gene: TRBV10-3
D gene: TRBD1
CDR3 length: 13
CDR3 DNA: TGTGCCACCTACAGGGGTTCTAACTATGGCTACACCTTC
CDR3 protein: CATYRGSNYGYTF

J gene: TRBJ2-5
V gene: TRBV28
D gene: TRBD2
CDR3 length: 15
CDR3 DNA: TGTGCCAGCAGCCTACTAGAAAGGGCTAGCGGGGTGTATGACTTC
CDR3 protein: CASSLLERASGVYDF